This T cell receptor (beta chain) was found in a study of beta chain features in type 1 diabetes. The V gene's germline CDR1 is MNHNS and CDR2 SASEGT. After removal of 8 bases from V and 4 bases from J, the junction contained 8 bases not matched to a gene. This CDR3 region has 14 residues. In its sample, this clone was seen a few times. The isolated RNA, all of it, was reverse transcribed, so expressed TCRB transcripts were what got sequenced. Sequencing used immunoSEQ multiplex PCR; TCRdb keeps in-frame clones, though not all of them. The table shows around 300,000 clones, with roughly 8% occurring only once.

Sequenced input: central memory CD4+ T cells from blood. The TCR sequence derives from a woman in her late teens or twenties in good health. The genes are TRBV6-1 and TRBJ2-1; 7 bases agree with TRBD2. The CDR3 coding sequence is TGTGCCAGCTCCTGGGCGGGGGATTACAATGAGCAGTTCTTC. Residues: CASSWAGDYNEQFF.